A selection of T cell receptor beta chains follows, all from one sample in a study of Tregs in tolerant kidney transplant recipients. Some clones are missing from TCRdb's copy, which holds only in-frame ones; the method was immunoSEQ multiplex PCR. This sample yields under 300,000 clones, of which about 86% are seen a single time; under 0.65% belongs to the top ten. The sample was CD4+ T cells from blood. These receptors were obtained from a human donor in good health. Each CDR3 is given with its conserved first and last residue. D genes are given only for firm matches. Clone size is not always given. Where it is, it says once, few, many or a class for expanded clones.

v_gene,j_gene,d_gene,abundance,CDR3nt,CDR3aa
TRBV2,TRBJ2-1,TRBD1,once,TGTGCCAGCGTCTGGACAGGGGGTATGGCTAATGAGCAGTTCTTC,CASVWTGGMANEQFF
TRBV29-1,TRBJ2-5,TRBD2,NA,TGCAGCGCGAAGAGCGGGAAGCAAGAGACCCAGTACTTC,CSAKSGKQETQYF
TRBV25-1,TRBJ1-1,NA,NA,TGTGCCAGCAGTGTAGGCCTCATGAACACTGAAGCTTTCTTT,CASSVGLMNTEAFF
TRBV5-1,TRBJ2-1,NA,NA,TGCGCCAGCAGCTCCGGGGCCTCTAGCAATGAGCAGTTCTTC,CASSSGASSNEQFF
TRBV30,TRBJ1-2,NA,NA,TGTGCCTGGAGCATGGACTATGGCTACACCTTC,CAWSMDYGYTF
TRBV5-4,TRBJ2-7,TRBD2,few,TGTGCCAGCACCCCGGGGGGACTCTCCTACGAGCAGTACTTC,CASTPGGLSYEQYF
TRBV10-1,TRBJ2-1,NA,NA,TGCGCCAGCAGTGAGTCGGGGCTGTACAATGAGCAGTTCTTC,CASSESGLYNEQFF
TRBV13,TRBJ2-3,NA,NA,TGTGCCAGCAGCTTACAGCCAGGGGAAATAGGTACGCAGTATTTT,CASSLQPGEIGTQYF
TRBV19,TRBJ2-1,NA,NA,TGTGCCAGTACCCCCTGGACAGACTCCTACAATGAGCAGTTCTTC,CASTPWTDSYNEQFF
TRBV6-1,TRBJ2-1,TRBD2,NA,TGTGCCAGCAGTCCTACTAGCGGCACCTACAATGAGCAGTTCTTC,CASSPTSGTYNEQFF
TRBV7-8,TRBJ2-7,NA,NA,TGTGCCAGCAGCTCCGGACCGCGCTACGAGCAGTACTTC,CASSSGPRYEQYF
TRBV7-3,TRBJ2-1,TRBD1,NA,TGTGCCAGCAGCCCCTTGGGACAGAGACACAATGAGCAGTTCTTC,CASSPLGQRHNEQFF
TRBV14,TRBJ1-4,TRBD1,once,TGTGCCAGCAGCCGGAACAGGGGGCGCGATGAAAAACTGTTTTTT,CASSRNRGRDEKLFF
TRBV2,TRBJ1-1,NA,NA,TGTGCCAGCAGTTTGTACACCTCGAACACTGAAGCTTTCTTT,CASSLYTSNTEAFF
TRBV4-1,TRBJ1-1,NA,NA,TGCGCCAGCAGCCGACAGAGGAACACTGAAGCTTTCTTT,CASSRQRNTEAFF
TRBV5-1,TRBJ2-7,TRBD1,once,TGCGCCAGCAGCTTAGGGACAGGGGTGATCGCCTACGAGCAGTACTTC,CASSLGTGVIAYEQYF
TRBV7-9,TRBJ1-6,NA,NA,TGTGCCAGCAGCTTACCACAGGGCTCACCCCTCCACTTT,CASSLPQGSPLHF
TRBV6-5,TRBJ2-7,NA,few,TGTGCCAGCAGGGCGGATTGGGGCTCCTACGAGCAGTACTTC,CASRADWGSYEQYF
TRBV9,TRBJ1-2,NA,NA,TGTGCCAGCAGCCTTCTAGCGGGGGGAGGGGGCTACACCTTC,CASSLLAGGGGYTF
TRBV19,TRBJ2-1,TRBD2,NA,TGTGCCAGCCGATACGGGGGGGCTAGCCCATACAATGAGCAGTTCTTC,CASRYGGASPYNEQFF
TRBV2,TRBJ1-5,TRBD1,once,TGTGCCAGCAGAACCGAAAGGGCAGGGGGGCAGCCCCAGCATTTT,CASRTERAGGQPQHF
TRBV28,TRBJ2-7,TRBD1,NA,TGTGCCAGCAGGAAGCCCGGGACAGGGGTCTACGAGCAGTACTTC,CASRKPGTGVYEQYF
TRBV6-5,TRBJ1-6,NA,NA,TGTGCCAGCAGTTGGGGTAATAATTCACCCCTCCACTTT,CASSWGNNSPLHF
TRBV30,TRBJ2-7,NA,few,TGTGCCTGGAGTGTGGAAGTCCACTACGAGCAGTACTTC,CAWSVEVHYEQYF
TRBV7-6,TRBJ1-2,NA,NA,TGTGCCAGCAGCTTATTGTGGGGGAATGACTATGGCTACACCTTC,CASSLLWGNDYGYTF
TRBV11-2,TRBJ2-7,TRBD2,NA,TGTGCCAGCAGCTTACGACTAGCGGTTGTCTACGAGCAGTACTTC,CASSLRLAVVYEQYF
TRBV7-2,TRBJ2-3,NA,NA,TGTGCCAGCAGCCTGGCGGGTACTAGCACAGATACGCAGTATTTT,CASSLAGTSTDTQYF
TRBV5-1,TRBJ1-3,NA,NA,TGCGCCAGCAGCTTAGACCTGGGACGGGGAAACACCATATATTTT,CASSLDLGRGNTIYF
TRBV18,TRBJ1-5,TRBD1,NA,TGTGCCAGCTCACCGGGGACAGGGGGGGATCAGCCCCAGCATTTT,CASSPGTGGDQPQHF
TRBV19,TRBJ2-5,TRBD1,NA,TGTGCCAGTGCCCGGACAGGGGAAGAGACCCAGTACTTC,CASARTGEETQYF
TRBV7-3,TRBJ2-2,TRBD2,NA,TGTGCCAGCAGCAAGGGGACTAGCGGGAACACCGGGGAGCTGTTTTTT,CASSKGTSGNTGELFF
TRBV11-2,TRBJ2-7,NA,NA,TGTGCCAGCAGGATGCATCTAGCACTTGGGGAATCCTACGAGCAGTACTTC,CASRMHLALGESYEQYF
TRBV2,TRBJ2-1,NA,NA,TGTGCCAGCAGTGAACAGGGTGGCGAGCAGTTCTTC,CASSEQGGEQFF
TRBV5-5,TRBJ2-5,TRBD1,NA,TGTGCCAGCAGCTTGGAGGACAGGGCTTGGGAGACCCAGTACTTC,CASSLEDRAWETQYF
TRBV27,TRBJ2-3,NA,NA,TGTGCCAGCAGCTTGGCGGGGCTAGCGCATCAGACGCGCACAGATACGCAGTATTTT,CASSLAGLAHQTRTDTQYF
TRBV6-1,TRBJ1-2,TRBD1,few,TGTGCCAGCAGAGAGCGGACAGGGGCCCTTATGGGCTACACCTTC,CASRERTGALMGYTF
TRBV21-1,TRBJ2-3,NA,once,TGTGCCAGCAGCACCCCCCAGACCAGCTGCGGCACAGATACGCAGTATTTT,CASSTPQTSCGTDTQYF
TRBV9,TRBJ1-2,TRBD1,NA,TGTGCCAGCAGCGTATGGTGGACAGGGGAATATGGCTACACCTTC,CASSVWWTGEYGYTF
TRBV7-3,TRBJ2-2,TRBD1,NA,TGTGCCAGCAGCCCCGGACAGGGAGTGGCCGGGGAGCTGTTTTTT,CASSPGQGVAGELFF
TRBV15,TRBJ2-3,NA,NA,TGTGCCACCAGCAGAGAGTGGGGACTCCTGGGGGATACGCAGTATTTT,CATSREWGLLGDTQYF
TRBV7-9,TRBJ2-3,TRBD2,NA,TGTGCCAGCAGCTCCGGACTAGCGGGAGGTACAGATACGCAGTATTTT,CASSSGLAGGTDTQYF
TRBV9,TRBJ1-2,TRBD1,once,TGTGCCAGCAGCGCCCCTGACAGGGGAGATGGCTACACCTTC,CASSAPDRGDGYTF
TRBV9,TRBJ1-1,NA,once,TGTGCCAGCAGCCGCGGGGGGGGCGGCATGAACACTGAAGCTTTCTTT,CASSRGGGGMNTEAFF
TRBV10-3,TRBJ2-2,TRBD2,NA,TGTGCCATCAGGGAGACTAGCGTTAACACCGGGGAGCTGTTTTTT,CAIRETSVNTGELFF
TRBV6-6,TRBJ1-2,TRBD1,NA,TGTGCCAGCAGTTACACAGGGGGCGCGTATGGCTACACCTTC,CASSYTGGAYGYTF
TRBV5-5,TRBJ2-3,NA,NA,TGTGCCAGCAGCCTAACGGTACTTAGGAGGCAGGCCCTGTGGGATACGCAGTATTTT,CASSLTVLRRQALWDTQYF
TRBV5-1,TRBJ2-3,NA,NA,TGCGCCAGCACCCAGACCCTACGGGGGATCGGCACAGATACGCAGTATTTT,CASTQTLRGIGTDTQYF
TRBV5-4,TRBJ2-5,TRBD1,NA,TGTGCCAGCTCCTTCGTCGGGACAGGGGGCATGGGGACCCAGTACTTC,CASSFVGTGGMGTQYF
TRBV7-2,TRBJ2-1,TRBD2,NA,TGTGCCAGCAGCTTCGCTAGCGGTTCTAGGGAGCAGTTCTTC,CASSFASGSREQFF
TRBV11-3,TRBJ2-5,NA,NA,TGTGCCAGCAGCTTAAGAGCCGGGGCAGAGGAGACCCAGTACTTC,CASSLRAGAEETQYF
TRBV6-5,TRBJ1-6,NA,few,TGTGCCAGCAGCCCGGGGCCGGGAGAGTCACCCCTCCACTTT,CASSPGPGESPLHF
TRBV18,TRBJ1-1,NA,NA,TGTGCCAGCTCACCAGGGGACATGAACACTGAAGCTTTCTTT,CASSPGDMNTEAFF
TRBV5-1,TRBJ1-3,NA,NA,TGCGCCAGCAGCTTGGACAACTCTGGAAACACCATATATTTT,CASSLDNSGNTIYF
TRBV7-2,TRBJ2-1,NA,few,TGTGCCAGCAGCTTCGCCTTGCAGCGGACCAATGAGCAGTTCTTC,CASSFALQRTNEQFF